These 8 T cell receptor beta chains came from one sample sequenced in a study of shared clonotypes between healthy human individuals. Here immunoSEQ multiplex PCR was the method, and the copy in TCRdb shows in-frame clones only, minus some. The sample consists of 600,000 to 750,000 clones, approximately 75% of them appearing once. The sample taken for sequencing was memory CD4+ T cells sorted from blood. Subset in this sample: CD45RA-negative fraction. These receptors all stem from a woman in her twenties or thirties in good health.

The V and J genes are TRBV5-1 and TRBJ2-3; 9 bases fit TRBD1. CDR1 SGHRS and CDR2 YFSETQ come from the germline V gene. The CDR3 is 16 amino acids. With 2 bases clipped from V and 2 bases from J, the junction kept 6 bases outside the gene matches. The CDR3 loop reads CASSFGTGMVTDTQYF. Here the CDR3 DNA reads TGCGCCAGCAGCTTTGGGACAGGGATGGTCACAGATACGCAGTATTTT.

The rearrangement uses TRBV5-1 and TRBJ1-2, with TRBD1 matching 8 bases. This CDR3 is built from 16 residues. Germline CDR1 SGHRS, CDR2 YFSETQ. Trimming removed 0 bases from V and 5 bases from J; junction bases left unmatched: 9. The CDR3 DNA follows: TGCGCCAGCAGCTTGGGCAATACACAGGGGGTGTATGGCTACACCTTC. This gives the protein CASSLGNTQGVYGYTF.

The chain has TRBV18 and TRBJ1-2; possible D gene TRBD1, 5 bases. CDR3 length: 18 amino acids. V shed 6 bases and J shed 7 bases, with 30 bases lying between them. Per germline, CDR1 KGHSH and CDR2 LQKENI. The CDR3 sequence is CASSPGTDPPRAERGYTF. For the CDR3, the DNA is TGTGCCAGCTCCCCCGGGACTGATCCTCCAAGGGCCGAACGTGGCTACACCTTC. The variable domain in full, completed from reference TRBV18 and TRBJ1-2, reads NAGVMQNPRHLVRRRGQEARLRCSPMKGHSHVYWYRQLPEEGLKFMVYLQKENIIDESGMPKERFSAEFPKEGPSILRIQQVVRGDSAAYFCASSPGTDPPRAERGYTFGSGTRLTVV.

The V call is TRBV10-1, the J call TRBJ2-1; TRBD1 aligns across 10 bases. This CDR3 contains 11 residues. Trimming cost V 3 bases and J 16 bases; bases outside gene matches: 3. Germline assignment: CDR1 WNHNN and CDR2 SYGVQD (reference sequence). DNA of the CDR3: TGCGCCAGCAGTGATGGGACAGGGGTTTTCTTC. This encodes CASSDGTGVFF.

V and J are TRBV29-1 and TRBJ2-3; weak D call: TRBD2 (6 bases). Germline-derived CDR1 and CDR2 are SQVTM and ANQGSEA. The ends were cut back, 6 bases at V and 6 bases at J, with 16 bases in the middle. The CDR3 contains 13 residues. CDR3 bases: TGCAGCGTAGGGACTTCCAAAGGGGATACGCAGTATTTT. The encoded protein is CSVGTSKGDTQYF.

The chain couples TRBV18 to TRBJ1-4; D unclear. The CDR3 is made up of 19 amino acids. The germline V gene has CDR1 KGHSH and CDR2 LQKENI. The V gene lost 3 bases and the J gene lost 0 bases, with 20 bases spanning the gap. DNA of the CDR3: TGTGCCAGCTCACCGCCGGGGAGGCCCCAACTCTCAACTAATGAAAAACTGTTTTTT. It specifies CASSPPGRPQLSTNEKLFF.

This sequence joins TRBV5-1 and TRBJ2-2; the D gene is possibly TRBD1 (7 bases). Germline-derived CDR1 and CDR2 are SGHRS and YFSETQ. V gave up 3 bases and J gave up 2 bases, with 17 bases separating them. The CDR3 loop spans 17 amino acids. CDR3 in amino acids: CASSSTGVGTNTGELFF. In nucleotides, the CDR3 is TGCGCCAGCAGCTCAACAGGGGTGGGGACTAACACCGGGGAGCTGTTTTTT.

J is TRBJ1-2 and V is TRBV2; D call uncertain. The CDR3 sequence is 13 residues long. The V end lost 3 bases, the J end lost 7 bases, and 12 bases lay between the germline ends. CDR1 SNHLY and CDR2 FYNNEI come from the germline V gene. CDR3 nucleotides: TGTGCCAGCAGTGATAGGTCGACGGCTGGCTACACCTTC. Its translation: CASSDRSTAGYTF.